The 14 T cell receptor beta chains presented below share a single source sample, sequenced in a study of identical twins (TCRdb year 2016). Receptors were amplified or captured by 5' RACE. Data came from an Illumina HiSeq 2000. TCRdb reran the public reads through fastp at Q25 and MiXCR, keeping productive beta chains. Every CDR3 protein is listed once, alongside the most common genes and DNA of its rows. The table for this sample lists 650,000 to 800,000 distinct CDR3 sequences; approximately 9% of them were counted only once. The ten largest clones capture 0.98% of the sample. The same data also went into a second study, on yellow fever vaccine responses in identical twins.

Sequences were obtained from PBMCs. Every receptor here comes from a woman aged 18-29 years in good health.

The table lists this clonotype with a few counts. The rearrangement uses TRBV20-1 and TRBJ2-3; 10 nucleotides line up with TRBD1. In germline, CDR1 is DFQATT, CDR2 SNEGSKA (reference sequence). The CDR3 is 15 residues long. Germline trimming cut 5 bases from V and 2 bases from J; bases unmatched to any gene: 7. The CDR3 here is CSADGRQGATDTQYF. The DNA of the CDR3 is TGCAGTGCTGATGGGAGACAGGGGGCCACAGATACGCAGTATTTT.

The rearrangement links TRBV3-1 to TRBJ2-7, with 10 bases identical to TRBD1. The CDR3 is 17 amino acids. CDR1 is LGHDT, CDR2 YNNKEL, per germline (reference sequence). With V trimmed by 4 bases and J by 1 base, 10 bases remained unmatched. The CDR3 DNA is TGTGCCAGCAGCCTGAGGACAGGGGGAAGTAAATCCTACGAGCAGTACTTC. It yields the protein CASSLRTGGSKSYEQYF.

Concerning this clonotype itself: One junction end does not reproduce the germline sequence, and a read error may be involved. V and J are TRBV27 and TRBJ2-3; D uncertain. The length of the CDR3 is 15 residues. CDR1 and CDR2 from the germline V gene are MNHEY and SMNVEV (reference sequence). As DNA, the CDR3 is TGCGCCAGCAGTTTAATAGGAATAGGCACAGATACGCAGTATTTT. It is translated as CASSLIGIGTDTQYF.

This clonotype was counted only a few times. This rearrangement joins TRBV7-6 to TRBJ2-5, with 8 positions matching TRBD1. The trim removed 7 bases at V and 4 bases at J, leaving 2 bases unmatched. The CDR3 runs 12 residues. CDR1 and CDR2 (germline): SGHVS, FNYEAQ. The CDR3 bases are TGTGCCAGCACCACAGGGGGAGAGACCCAGTACTTC. This codes for CASTTGGETQYF.

This clonotype was seen ten or more times. The V call is TRBV20-1, the J call TRBJ2-5, with 9 bases fitting TRBD1. Germline assignment: CDR1 DFQATT and CDR2 SNEGSKA (reference sequence). The V gene end was trimmed by 0 bases and the J gene end by 6 bases; junction bases not matched to a gene: 2. The CDR3 sequence is 13 residues long. The CDR3 DNA reads TGCAGTGCTAGAGATTACAGGGGGCAGACCCAGTACTTC. Translating it yields CSARDYRGQTQYF.

The table lists this clonotype with a few counts. V and J are TRBV6-2 or TRBV6-3 and TRBJ2-3; D might be TRBD2 (5 bases). Germline V gives CDR1 MNHEY, CDR2 SVGEGT. CDR3 length: 14 residues. The V gene lost 5 bases and the J gene lost 7 bases, with 16 bases spanning the gap. The CDR3 region is CASSRMRGSYTQYF. The CDR3 DNA sequence: TGTGCCAGCAGTCGTATGCGAGGGAGCTATACGCAGTATTTT.

V gene TRBV30 combines with J gene TRBJ1-2; D uncertain. Trimming took off 4 bases at V and 4 bases at J, with 10 bases between the two ends. The CDR3 is 12 residues long. Germline lookup yields CDR1 GTSNPN and CDR2 SVGIG (reference sequence). The CDR3 loop is CAWNVGIYGYTF. CDR3 bases: TGTGCCTGGAACGTGGGGATCTATGGCTACACCTTC.

This clonotype was seen at least ten times. The chain uses TRBV20-1 and TRBJ1-6; 7 bases map to TRBD1. Germline V gene lookup returns CDR1 DFQATT and CDR2 SNEGSKA (reference sequence). There are 15 residues in the CDR3. V shed 5 bases, J shed 10 bases, and the junction held 14 bases outside the gene matches. CDR3 in DNA: TGCAGTGCTCCGCCACCCGACAGGGATTACTCACCCCTCCACTTT. This codes for CSAPPPDRDYSPLHF.

In this sample, this clonotype turned up a few times. The chain couples TRBV5-8 to TRBJ2-5; D gene ambiguous. The V end was cut by 0 bases, the J end by 5 bases, with 14 bases between. Per the germline V gene, CDR1 is SGHTS and CDR2 is YDEGEE. CDR3 size: 15 residues. CDR3 sequence (DNA): TGTGCCAGCAGCTTGGCCGTCATAGGGCGGGAGACCCAGTACTTC. Translation: CASSLAVIGRETQYF.

The chain uses TRBV7-8 and TRBJ2-5; a possible D gene is TRBD2 (6 bases). V was clipped by 4 bases and J by 5 bases, with 17 bases between them. The germline CDR1 and CDR2 sequences are SGHVS and FQNEAQ. This CDR3 is built from 15 residues. CDR3 region: CASSYPAGSGETQYF. CDR3 sequence (DNA): TGTGCCAGCAGCTACCCAGCGGGTTCCGGTGAGACCCAGTACTTC.

This clonotype was recorded a few times. The gene calls are TRBV27 and TRBJ2-6, with D perhaps given as TRBD1 or TRBD2 (6 bases each). CDR1 and CDR2 from the germline V gene are MNHEY and SMNVEV (reference sequence). The ends were cut back, 4 bases at V and 1 base at J, with 8 bases in the middle. The CDR3 has 15 residues. In nucleotides, the CDR3 is TGTGCCAGCAGTTCGGGGGCGTCTGGGGCCAACGTCCTGACTTTC. This codes for CASSSGASGANVLTF.

There are a few counts of this clonotype. This CDR3 reads CASTNPGQAEAFF. As DNA, the CDR3 is TGTGCCAGCACCAACCCGGGACAGGCTGAAGCTTTCTTT. The V and J genes are TRBV6-2 or TRBV6-3 and TRBJ1-1; 8 bases align to TRBD1. J gave up 6 bases and V 7 bases, and 7 bases lay outside the gene matches. The CDR3 has 13 amino acids. Germline V gene sequence: CDR1 MNHEY, CDR2 SVGEGT.

This clonotype was counted a few times. Here the CDR3 DNA reads TGTGCCAGCAGTCAGGCCCCCGGTACGCAGTATTTT. It codes for CASSQAPGTQYF. The chain has TRBV7-2 and TRBJ2-3; no clear D gene. The germline V gene has CDR1 SGHTA and CDR2 FQGNSA. This CDR3 contains 12 residues. V was cut by 6 bases and J by 8 bases, with 12 bases left in between.

The sample holds a few counts of this clonotype. The gene calls are TRBV20-1 and TRBJ1-2; the match to TRBD1 covers 8 bases. Germline values: CDR1 DFQATT, CDR2 SNEGSKA (reference sequence). The trim removed 3 bases at V and 6 bases at J, leaving 12 bases unmatched. The CDR3 runs 15 residues. The CDR3 DNA follows: TGCAGTGCTAGCATCTCGGACAGGGCCGTAGATGGCTACACCTTC. Its protein product is CSASISDRAVDGYTF.